This TCR beta chain was profiled in a study of control samples from healthy donors and cancer patients. Trimming left V 0 bases short and J 5 bases short, with 17 bases between. Germline CDR1 and CDR2: LNHNV and YYDKDF (reference sequence). CDR3 size: 17 residues. Generated by immunoSEQ multiplex PCR, the TCRdb table keeps only in-frame clones and is missing some. The table includes about 180,000 clones, over 85% detected once. The chain combines TRBV15 with TRBJ1-5, with D possibly matching TRBD1 (5 bases). The sequencing sample was made of blood. This receptor was taken from a man aged 30 to 39 in good health. DNA of the CDR3: TGTGCCACCAGCAGAGATCGGGCAGGGCTAATACATCAGCCCCAGCATTTT. It is translated as CATSRDRAGLIHQPQHF. The whole variable domain, remainder taken from reference TRBV15 and TRBJ1-5, is DAMVIQNPRYQVTQFGKPVTLSCSQTLNHNVMYWYQQKSSQAPKLLFHYYDKDFNNEADTPDNFQSRRPNTSFCFLDIRSPGLGDTAMYLCATSRDRAGLIHQPQHFGDGTRLSIL.